This entry describes one TCR beta chain. This sample was taken from a study of T cells in localized non-small cell lung cancer. The method was immunoSEQ multiplex PCR; TCRdb's version includes in-frame clones alone and lacks a portion of them. The sample yields over 15,000 clones, around 88% seen once. The CDR3 spans 14 residues. In germline, CDR1 is SNHLY, CDR2 FYNNEI. With V trimmed by 6 bases and J by 5 bases, 5 bases remained unmatched. Material: peripheral blood, obtained before any cancer treatment. This rearrangement joins TRBV2 to TRBJ2-1; 9 positions match TRBD2. This receptor was identified in a male donor aged 60 or older with stage II squamous cell lung carcinoma. DNA for the CDR3: TGTGCCAGCAGCCTAGCGGGACTCGACAATGAGCAGTTCTTC. Translation: CASSLAGLDNEQFF.